This note documents a single TCR beta chain sequence. What it binds is unknown. One end of the junction varies from germline; a read error may be responsible. The data were obtained in a study of T cell repertoires in cytomegalovirus infection. Study-wide points: Frequencies of public TCR beta families were cumulated, and this identified carriers of CMV plus the relevant HLA.

MiXCR, run by TCRdb on the reads, gives a single entry per CDR3 protein. The top ten clones hold 20% to 30% of a sample with approximately 500,000 distinct CDR3 sequences, more than 15% of them seen once. Germline CDR1 and CDR2: SGHRS and YFSETQ. The CDR3 sequence is 13 residues long. The receptor comes from a human donor in good health (CMV status not recorded). Some clones in this sample may be carry-over from other donors' samples. The sequenced sample was CD8+ T cells from PBMCs. The rearrangement uses TRBV5-1 and TRBJ1-1; D possibly corresponds to TRBD1 (6 bases). The DNA for the CDR3 is TGCGACAGCAACCAGGGGCGGGGAACTGAAGCTTTATTT. Its translation: CDSNQGRGTEALF.